Presented here are 9 T cell receptor beta chains from one specimen sequenced in a study of shared T cell receptors in the human thymus. The data were produced by immunoSEQ multiplex PCR, yet TCRdb's version contains in-frame clones alone and is incomplete. The table includes fewer than 700,000 clones, roughly 90% detected once. This sample also belongs to another study, concerning human thymus T cells.

The specimen sequenced was thymocytes. The receptors stem from a boy under three years old with a congenital heart defect.

The rearrangement uses TRBV11-3 and TRBJ2-3; possible D gene TRBD1, 7 bases. Germline V lookup: CDR1 SGHNT, CDR2 YENEEA. The CDR3 covers 20 residues. Trimming took 0 bases from V and 2 from J, leaving 24 bases between them. The CDR3 bases are TGTGCCAGCAGCTTAGAGACAGGGTTGATCCCGGAGGGGGCCACAGATACGCAGTATTTT. Its translation: CASSLETGLIPEGATDTQYF.

This chain connects TRBV4-3 to TRBJ2-1, with D possibly TRBD1 on 6 matching bases. V gave up 2 bases and J gave up 2 bases, with 19 bases separating them. The length of the CDR3 is 18 residues. Germline CDR1 LGHNA, CDR2 YSLEER. The CDR3 DNA reads TGCGCCAGCAGCCAAATAATTAACCAGGGGCGACCCTACAATGAGCAGTTCTTC. Encoded protein: CASSQIINQGRPYNEQFF.

This sequence joins TRBV20-1 and TRBJ1-2; D unclear. The CDR3 runs to 10 residues. Between the trimmed V and J ends, which lost 6 bases and 6 bases, there was a span of 8 bases. The germline V gene encodes CDR1 DFQATT and CDR2 SNEGSKA (reference sequence). The CDR3 sequence: CSAHGDGYTF. For the CDR3, the DNA is TGCAGTGCGCACGGGGATGGCTACACCTTC.

This rearrangement joins TRBV4-1 to TRBJ2-7; 9 bases align to TRBD2. The CDR3 totals 20 residues. Germline loops: CDR1 MGHRA, CDR2 YSYEKL. Trimming took 0 bases from V and 6 from J; bases not matched to a gene: 21. The CDR3 region has the DNA TGCGCCAGCAGCCAAGATCAGGTAGGCGGCGGGAGGGCCGGTCCGGTCGAGCAGTACTTC. This sequence encodes CASSQDQVGGGRAGPVEQYF.

This clone was counted a single time. Written as DNA, the CDR3 is TGCGCCAGCAGCCAAGATTACAGAGCCAACACCGGGGAGCTGTTTTTT. Its translation: CASSQDYRANTGELFF. The chain has TRBV4-1 and TRBJ2-2; D remains ambiguous. Trimming cost V 0 bases and J 2 bases, with 10 bases left between them. CDR3 length: 16 residues. Germline values: CDR1 MGHRA, CDR2 YSYEKL.

Only a few counts were recorded for this clone. CDR3 residues: CASSIMETAAGEQFF. The CDR3 DNA reads as TGTGCCAGTAGTATAATGGAGACGGCAGCGGGTGAGCAGTTCTTC. V gene TRBV19 combines with J gene TRBJ2-1, with D perhaps TRBD2 (6 bases). Trimming pared 2 bases from V and 9 bases from J, leaving 17 bases between. Looked up from germline, CDR1 is LNHDA and CDR2 is SQIVND (reference sequence). This CDR3 has 15 residues.

This chain uses TRBV7-2 with TRBJ2-7; TRBD1 matches at 10 bases. This CDR3 is 16 amino acids long. V shed 5 bases, J shed 5 bases, and the junction held 12 bases outside the gene matches. Germline V gene data show CDR1 as SGHTA and CDR2 as FQGNSA. The chain's CDR3 is CASSHCPTGGGDEQYF. The DNA of the CDR3 is TGTGCCAGCAGCCACTGTCCGACAGGGGGCGGCGACGAGCAGTACTTC.

This chain links TRBV15 with TRBJ1-2, with TRBD1 matching 10 bases. Germline assignment: CDR1 LNHNV and CDR2 YYDKDF (reference sequence). V trimming: 5 bases; J trimming: 5 bases; junction bases outside the gene matches: 8. The CDR3 has 15 residues. Here the CDR3 reads CATSGRQGAKYGYTF. The CDR3 nucleotides are TGTGCCACCAGCGGACGACAGGGGGCGAAGTATGGCTACACCTTC.

The V call is TRBV2, the J call TRBJ2-1; TRBD1 is a possible D gene (7 bases). Germline CDR1 is SNHLY and CDR2 is FYNNEI. The V end lost 4 bases, the J end lost 5 bases, and 30 bases lay between the germline ends. CDR3 size: 20 residues. In DNA form, the CDR3 reads TGTGCCAGCAGTGGCAAGGCGGACAGGCGGGGCAGCCCCCCCCACAATGAGCAGTTCTTC. The encoded protein is CASSGKADRRGSPPHNEQFF.